Each of the 16 T cell receptor beta chains below was sequenced from the same sample in a study of blood T cell repertoires in COVID-19. Clones were read by immunoSEQ multiplex PCR, and TCRdb kept only the in-frame ones, dropping some. The sample has 100,000 to 150,000 clones, around nine tenths seen once. Sequencing was done on a sample of peripheral blood. These receptors all stem from an elderly woman with acute or convalescent COVID-19.

The chain employs TRBV7-8 and TRBJ1-1, with D perhaps matching TRBD1 (6 bases). The CDR3 runs to 15 residues. V lost 5 bases, J lost 4 bases, and 17 bases lay in between. CDR1 SGHVS and CDR2 FQNEAQ come from the germline V gene. CDR3 in DNA: TGTGCCAGCAGCCCTTTGCAGGGGCCACCCACTGAAGCTTTCTTT. Encoded protein: CASSPLQGPPTEAFF.

The V and J genes are TRBV5-1 and TRBJ2-7, with D uncertain. The CDR3 runs to 14 residues. V shed 0 bases and J shed 2 bases, with 9 bases lying between them. Germline V gene lookup returns CDR1 SGHRS and CDR2 YFSETQ. CDR3 loop: CASSLALNTYEQYF. The CDR3 DNA is TGCGCCAGCAGCTTGGCCCTGAACACCTACGAGCAGTACTTC.

The J gene is TRBJ2-5, the V gene TRBV11-3; 9 bases align to TRBD1. The junction had 3 bases not matched to a gene; V was cut back by 2 bases and J by 5 bases. The CDR3 length is 14 residues. Germline-derived CDR1 and CDR2 are SGHNT and YENEEA. The chain's CDR3 is CASSLTGGAETQYF. The CDR3 DNA reads as TGTGCCAGCAGCTTAACAGGGGGCGCGGAGACCCAGTACTTC. The whole variable domain, filled in from reference TRBV11-3 and TRBJ2-5, reads EAGVVQSPRYKIIEKKQPVAFWCNPISGHNTLYWYLQNLGQGPELLIRYENEEAVDDSQLPKDRFSAERLKGVDSTLKIQPAELGDSAVYLCASSLTGGAETQYFGPGTRLLVL.

CDR3 nucleotides: TGCGCCAGCAGCCAAGATCTCACGATTCGGTTTTATGGCTACACCTTC. Translating gives CASSQDLTIRFYGYTF. The chain is built from TRBV4-1 and TRBJ1-2; D is unclear. V lost 0 bases and J lost 5, with 16 bases in between. Germline V gives CDR1 MGHRA, CDR2 YSYEKL. This CDR3 spans 16 amino acids.

The genes are TRBV3-1 (or the pseudogene TRBV3-2) and TRBJ2-7; TRBD1 agrees at 8 bases. Per germline, CDR1 LGHDT and CDR2 YNNKEL (reference sequence). This CDR3 region has 19 residues. Trimming removed 2 bases from V and 12 bases from J; junction bases left unmatched: 27. As DNA, the CDR3 is TGTGCCAGCAGCCAACCTCCCATACATTACGACAGGGGTAATCCCTATTCGTACTTC. As protein: CASSQPPIHYDRGNPYSYF.

The CDR3 DNA sequence: TGTGCCAGCAGGACTAGCGGGGCTTATGAGCAGTACTTC. Translated, it gives CASRTSGAYEQYF. V and J are TRBV27 and TRBJ2-7; TRBD2 aligns across 11 bases. The CDR3 contains 13 residues. The germline V gene has CDR1 MNHEY and CDR2 SMNVEV (reference sequence). Trimming removed 6 bases from V and 7 bases from J; junction bases left unmatched: 5.

J is TRBJ1-2 and V is TRBV28; a possible D gene is TRBD1 (6 bases). The CDR3 loop spans 13 amino acids. Germline assignment: CDR1 MDHEN and CDR2 SYDVKM. Trimming removed 4 bases at V and 4 bases at J, with 10 bases between. The CDR3 region is CASSSTGFYGYTF. DNA of the CDR3: TGTGCCAGCAGTTCGACAGGATTCTATGGCTACACCTTC.

The chain couples TRBV4-1 to TRBJ2-7; a possible D gene is TRBD1 (7 bases). The germline V gene encodes CDR1 MGHRA and CDR2 YSYEKL. This CDR3 is built from 15 residues. Trimming shortened V by 4 bases and J by 3 bases, and 16 bases separated the two germline ends. Written as DNA, the CDR3 is TGCGCCAGCAGCCCAGAGGGCCAGGGGGGCTACGAGCAGTACTTC. Translating it yields CASSPEGQGGYEQYF.

The J gene is TRBJ2-5, the V gene TRBV9; 8 positions match TRBD2. The germline V gene encodes CDR1 SGDLS and CDR2 YYNGEE. V lost 0 bases and J lost 0; bases outside the gene matches: 4. CDR3 size: 16 residues. The CDR3 coding sequence is TGTGCCAGCAGCGTAGAAACGGGGGGGAACCAAGAGACCCAGTACTTC. Translated, it gives CASSVETGGNQETQYF.

The rearrangement links TRBV19 to TRBJ1-2; 7 bases are a match to TRBD1. The CDR3 is 15 residues long. Germline trimming cut 5 bases from V and 4 bases from J; bases unmatched to any gene: 10. Per germline, CDR1 LNHDA and CDR2 SQIVND (reference sequence). The CDR3 is CASSLYRGGGYGYTF. Written as DNA, the CDR3 is TGTGCCAGTAGTCTCTACAGGGGAGGAGGCTATGGCTACACCTTC.

This clone was seen only once. The CDR3 DNA is TGCGCCAGCAGCCAAGATCTTTGGACTAGCGGGGGCCGGGCCACCGGGGAGCTGTTTTTT. Its protein product is CASSQDLWTSGGRATGELFF. The chain joins TRBV4-3 to TRBJ2-2; 13 positions match TRBD2. V lost 0 bases to trimming and J lost 4 bases; unmatched junction nucleotides: 11. CDR3 length: 20 residues. Germline assignment: CDR1 LGHNA and CDR2 YSLEER.

The chain couples TRBV25-1 to TRBJ2-1, with 14 bases matching TRBD2. V was pared by 3 bases and J by 8 bases, with 6 bases of the junction left unmatched. The V gene's germline CDR1 is MGHDK and CDR2 SYGVNS. There are 16 residues in the CDR3. DNA of the CDR3: TGTGCCAGCAGTGACCCGGGACTAGCGGGGGCGGATGAGCAGTTCTTC. Protein sequence: CASSDPGLAGADEQFF.

CDR3 amino acids: CASSWDRGGTQYF. Here the CDR3 DNA reads TGCGCCAGCAGCTGGGACAGAGGCGGGACCCAGTACTTC. The rearrangement uses TRBV5-1 and TRBJ2-5; 7 nucleotides agree with TRBD1. The CDR3 runs to 13 residues. Trimming at V came to 3 bases and at J to 7 bases, leaving 6 bases not matched to a gene. Germline V gene data show CDR1 as SGHRS and CDR2 as YFSETQ.

The V gene is TRBV28, the J gene TRBJ2-3, with D possibly being TRBD1 (6 bases). This CDR3 comprises 15 residues. From germline, CDR1 is MDHEN and CDR2 SYDVKM. The V gene lost 5 bases and the J gene lost 3 bases, with 15 bases spanning the gap. The CDR3 region has the DNA TGTGCCAGCAGTCCCCAAATAACAGGGACAGATACGCAGTATTTT. Amino acids: CASSPQITGTDTQYF.

This clone was seen once. V and J are TRBV27 and TRBJ2-3, with 7 nucleotides matching TRBD1. Germline assignment: CDR1 MNHEY and CDR2 SMNVEV (reference sequence). With V trimmed by 3 bases and J by 3 bases, 6 bases remained unmatched. The CDR3 covers 15 residues. The CDR3 DNA sequence: TGTGCCAGCAGTTTCGAGGGGGCCGTTACAGATACGCAGTATTTT. Amino acid sequence: CASSFEGAVTDTQYF.

The chain links TRBV18 to TRBJ1-4, with TRBD1 as a possible D gene (5 bases). The CDR3 runs 15 residues. Per the germline V gene, CDR1 is KGHSH and CDR2 is LQKENI. Trimming shortened V by 2 bases and J by 8 bases, and 15 bases separated the two germline ends. The CDR3 region is CASSPVTGRIEKLFF. DNA of the CDR3: TGTGCCAGCTCACCAGTCACAGGCCGGATAGAAAAACTGTTTTTT. The variable domain in full, completed from reference TRBV18 and TRBJ1-4, reads NAGVMQNPRHLVRRRGQEARLRCSPMKGHSHVYWYRQLPEEGLKFMVYLQKENIIDESGMPKERFSAEFPKEGPSILRIQQVVRGDSAAYFCASSPVTGRIEKLFFGSGTQLSVL.